Below, 21 T cell receptor beta chains from the same sample are listed, as sequenced in a study of control samples from healthy donors and cancer patients. Sequencing used immunoSEQ multiplex PCR; TCRdb keeps in-frame clones, though not all of them. The sample lists about 77,000 clones; 85% to 95% were seen once. Source material: blood. The receptors were sampled from a woman in her fifties or sixties in good health.

V is TRBV7-8 and J is TRBJ2-3, with 8 nucleotides matching TRBD1. After removal of 1 base from V and 2 bases from J, the junction contained 2 bases not matched to a gene. The CDR3 length is 15 residues. Germline loops: CDR1 SGHVS, CDR2 FQNEAQ. The CDR3 loop is CASSLDRGSTDTQYF. The CDR3 DNA sequence: TGTGCCAGCAGCTTAGACAGGGGGTCCACAGATACGCAGTATTTT.

This clone came up once. The rearrangement links TRBV3-1 (or the pseudogene TRBV3-2) to TRBJ2-1; the match to TRBD2 covers 9 bases. With V trimmed by 4 bases and J by 2 bases, 12 bases remained unmatched. This CDR3 is built from 18 residues. From germline, CDR1 is LGHDT and CDR2 YNNKEL (reference sequence). The CDR3 region is CASSPPVGRGGTYNEQFF. CDR3 DNA sequence: TGTGCCAGCAGCCCCCCTGTCGGGCGGGGGGGGACCTACAATGAGCAGTTCTTC.

V is TRBV4-1 and J is TRBJ1-1; D ambiguous. This CDR3 comprises 14 residues. The V and J ends lost 1 base and 0 bases respectively, with 6 bases between them. Germline CDR1 MGHRA, CDR2 YSYEKL. CDR3 sequence (DNA): TGCGCCAGCAGCCAAGGTATTCTGAACACTGAAGCTTTCTTT. It codes for CASSQGILNTEAFF.

The DNA of the CDR3 is TGCGCCAGCAGCTCGCCGGGACTAGCGGGAGTGATGGGATACAATGAGCAGTTCTTC. It is translated as CASSSPGLAGVMGYNEQFF. The chain is built from TRBV5-1 and TRBJ2-1; 14 bases align to TRBD2. From germline, CDR1 is SGHRS and CDR2 YFSETQ. The CDR3 has 19 amino acids. Trimming removed 3 bases from V and 4 bases from J; junction bases left unmatched: 12.

The chain recombines TRBV28 with TRBJ2-2, with D possibly matching TRBD1 (6 bases). The CDR3 has 17 residues. In germline, CDR1 is MDHEN, CDR2 SYDVKM. Trimming took off 5 bases at V and 1 base at J, with 17 bases between the two ends. The CDR3 region has the DNA TGTGCCAGCAGTGGAACACAGGGTTTGGGGAACACCGGGGAGCTGTTTTTT. It codes for CASSGTQGLGNTGELFF.

The chain carries TRBV6-5 and TRBJ1-5; possibly TRBD1 for D (6 bases). V lost 6 bases to trimming and J lost 0 bases, with 12 bases between them. CDR3 length: 15 amino acids. Germline V lookup: CDR1 MNHEY, CDR2 SVGAGI. The CDR3 here is CASRETGYSNQPQHF. The DNA of the CDR3 is TGTGCCAGCAGAGAGACAGGCTATAGCAATCAGCCCCAGCATTTT.

This clone has just one count. V and J are TRBV11-2 and TRBJ1-2; 7 bases are shared with TRBD1. Germline-derived CDR1 and CDR2 are SGHAT and FQNNGV. Losses at the gene ends were 5 bases for V and 3 bases for J; bases not matched to a gene: 3. CDR3 length equals 13 residues. CDR3 sequence: CASSPGQDYGYTF. CDR3 sequence (DNA): TGTGCCAGCAGCCCCGGACAGGACTATGGCTACACCTTC. The full variable domain, its missing parts supplied by reference TRBV11-2 and TRBJ1-2, is EAGVAQSPRYKIIEKRQSVAFWCNPISGHATLYWYQQILGQGPKLLIQFQNNGVVDDSQLPKDRFSAERLKGVDSTLKIQPAKLEDSAVYLCASSPGQDYGYTFGSGTRLTVV.

This chain connects TRBV30 to TRBJ1-5; D is undetermined. V lost 0 bases, J lost 7 bases, and 10 bases lay in between. The CDR3 length is 13 residues. Germline-derived CDR1 and CDR2 are GTSNPN and SVGIG (reference sequence). CDR3 amino acids: CAWSVREFQPQHF. The CDR3 DNA reads as TGTGCCTGGAGTGTACGAGAATTCCAGCCCCAGCATTTT.

The gene calls are TRBV28 and TRBJ2-7, with D tentatively TRBD1 or TRBD2 (6 bases each). The CDR3 is 15 amino acids. The V gene lost 6 bases and the J gene lost 0 bases, with 15 bases spanning the gap. CDR1 and CDR2 from the germline V gene are MDHEN and SYDVKM. The CDR3: CASSHPGGSSYEQYF. The CDR3 DNA sequence: TGTGCCAGCAGCCACCCCGGGGGCAGCTCCTACGAGCAGTACTTC.

The chain combines TRBV7-2 with TRBJ2-7; no reliable D call. CDR3 length equals 14 residues. V was cut by 5 bases and J by 5 bases, with 16 bases left in between. Germline assignment: CDR1 SGHTA and CDR2 FQGNSA. The DNA for the CDR3 is TGTGCCAGCAGCCTCCCCCGCAAGGACCACGAGCAGTACTTC. Its protein product is CASSLPRKDHEQYF.

The chain is built from TRBV28 and TRBJ1-4; D is perhaps TRBD1 (5 bases). Trimming took 6 bases from V and 5 from J, leaving 19 bases between them. The CDR3 consists of 16 residues. In germline, CDR1 is MDHEN, CDR2 SYDVKM. In DNA form, the CDR3 reads TGTGCCAGCAGCTCGGGTGGTGGGGGTATCAATGAAAAACTGTTTTTT. Its protein is CASSSGGGGINEKLFF.

The chain combines TRBV28 with TRBJ1-2; 7 positions match TRBD1. Per the germline V gene, CDR1 is MDHEN and CDR2 is SYDVKM. This CDR3 region has 15 residues. Germline trimming cut 7 bases from V and 0 bases from J; bases unmatched to any gene: 8. CDR3 nucleotide sequence: TGTGCCAGCAATCTCCCGACAGGGTCTAACTATGGCTACACCTTC. This codes for CASNLPTGSNYGYTF.

The chain combines TRBV11-2 with TRBJ2-1; a weak D match, TRBD2 (5 bases). The length of the CDR3 is 15 residues. V dropped 1 base and J dropped 10 bases, with 17 bases sitting between them. Germline assignment: CDR1 SGHAT and CDR2 FQNNGV. The CDR3 loop reads CASSLGAVRAPEQFF. The CDR3 bases are TGTGCCAGCAGCTTAGGAGCGGTTAGGGCCCCGGAGCAGTTCTTC.

The V call is TRBV30, the J call TRBJ2-2, with 10 positions matching TRBD2. V shed 3 bases, J shed 7 bases, and the junction held 5 bases outside the gene matches. CDR3 length equals 14 residues. Germline lookup yields CDR1 GTSNPN and CDR2 SVGIG (reference sequence). For the CDR3, the DNA is TGTGCCTGGAGGCAGGCTAGCGGGGGCGGGGAGCTGTTTTTT. Encoded protein: CAWRQASGGGELFF.

The chain has TRBV7-9 and TRBJ2-3, with D unresolved. Germline CDR1 is SEHNR and CDR2 is FQNEAQ (reference sequence). The CDR3 length is 13 residues. The V end lost 4 bases, the J end lost 5 bases, and 10 bases lay between the germline ends. In nucleotides, the CDR3 is TGTGCCAGCAGCTCCCACGTGGGAGATACGCAGTATTTT. This gives the protein CASSSHVGDTQYF.

The chain uses TRBV27 and TRBJ1-1; 7 nucleotides match TRBD1. Germline V gene data show CDR1 as MNHEY and CDR2 as SMNVEV (reference sequence). Germline trimming cut 4 bases from V and 9 bases from J; bases unmatched to any gene: 8. The CDR3 has 13 residues. This CDR3 reads CASSSWTGGQAFF. The DNA of the CDR3 is TGTGCCAGCAGTTCGTGGACAGGAGGGCAAGCTTTCTTT.

The chain uses TRBV14 and TRBJ2-1; 7 bases fit TRBD1. The CDR3 totals 16 residues. With V trimmed by 1 base and J by 0 bases, 3 bases remained unmatched. CDR1 is SGHDN and CDR2 is FVKESK in the germline V gene. The CDR3 loop is CASSQGTGASYNEQFF. CDR3 in DNA: TGTGCCAGCAGCCAAGGGACAGGAGCCTCCTACAATGAGCAGTTCTTC.

This clone was seen once. The chain carries TRBV11-2 and TRBJ1-3; D is ambiguous. Germline CDR1 SGHAT, CDR2 FQNNGV. The CDR3 extends over 14 amino acids. V lost 7 bases and J lost 2, with 12 bases in between. DNA of the CDR3: TGTGCCAGCACCCTGGACGAAGCTGGAAACACCATATATTTT. Encoded protein: CASTLDEAGNTIYF.

This clone has a single count. The V and J genes are TRBV9 and TRBJ2-7, with 8 bases lining up with TRBD2. This CDR3 is built from 16 residues. Germline lookup yields CDR1 SGDLS and CDR2 YYNGEE. The junction had 9 bases not matched to a gene; V was cut back by 3 bases and J by 1 base. Here the CDR3 reads CASSEGPSGHSYEQYF. The CDR3 region has the DNA TGTGCCAGCAGCGAGGGTCCTAGCGGGCATTCCTACGAGCAGTACTTC. Full variable domain (missing parts from reference TRBV9 and TRBJ2-7): DSGVTQTPKHLITATGQRVTLRCSPRSGDLSVYWYQQSLDQGLQFLIQYYNGEERAKGNILERFSAQQFPDLHSELNLSSLELGDSALYFCASSEGPSGHSYEQYFGPGTRLTVT.

The chain has TRBV6-4 and TRBJ1-1; TRBD1 might be the D (5 bases). The V gene lost 1 base and the J gene lost 10 bases, with 10 bases spanning the gap. CDR1 and CDR2 (germline): MRHNA, SNTAGT. This CDR3 contains 12 residues. The CDR3 DNA is TGTGCCAGCAGTGACTATAGGGGAAGAGCTTTCTTT. Its protein product is CASSDYRGRAFF.

The rearrangement joins TRBV5-1 to TRBJ1-1; D is possibly TRBD1 (6 bases). The CDR3 runs 14 residues. Germline assignment: CDR1 SGHRS and CDR2 YFSETQ. The V gene lost 4 bases and the J gene lost 4 bases, with 14 bases spanning the gap. The CDR3 protein is CASSVGGRGTEAFF. The CDR3 DNA reads TGCGCCAGCAGCGTAGGGGGTCGCGGCACTGAAGCTTTCTTT.